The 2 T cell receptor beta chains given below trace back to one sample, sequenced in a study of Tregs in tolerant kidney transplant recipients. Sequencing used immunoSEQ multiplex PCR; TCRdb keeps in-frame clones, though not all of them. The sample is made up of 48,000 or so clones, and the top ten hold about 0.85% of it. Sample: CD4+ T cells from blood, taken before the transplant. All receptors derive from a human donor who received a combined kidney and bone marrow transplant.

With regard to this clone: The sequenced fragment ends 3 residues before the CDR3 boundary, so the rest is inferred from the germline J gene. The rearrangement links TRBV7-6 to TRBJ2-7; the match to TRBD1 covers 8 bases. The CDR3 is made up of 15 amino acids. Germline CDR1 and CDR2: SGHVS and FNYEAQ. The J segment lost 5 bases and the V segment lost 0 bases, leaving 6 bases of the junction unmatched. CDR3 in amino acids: CASSLAGTGGHEQYF. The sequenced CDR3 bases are TGTGCCAGCAGCTTAGCCGGGACAGGAGGCCACGAG. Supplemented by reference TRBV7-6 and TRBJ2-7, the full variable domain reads GAGVSQSPRYKVTKRGQDVALRCDPISGHVSLYWYRQALGQGPEFLTYFNYEAQQDKSGLPNDRFSAERPEGSISTLTIQRTEQRDSAMYRCASSLAGTGGHEQYFGPGTRLTVT.

The CDR3 bases that were read are TGTGCCTGGATGGAAAGAATCACTAGTCGGAAAGAGACC. Translated: CAWMERITSRKET. The complete CDR3 protein is CAWMERITSRKETQYF. The V and J genes are TRBV30 and TRBJ2-5; tentatively, D is TRBD2 (5 bases). The CDR3 end lies 3 residues beyond the end of the read and is filled in from the germline J gene. Trimming took off 4 bases at V and 3 bases at J, with 21 bases between the two ends. The CDR3 extends over 16 amino acids. Looked up from germline, CDR1 is GTSNPN and CDR2 is SVGIG (reference sequence).